This T cell receptor (beta chain) was identified in a study of cytomegalovirus exposure and HLA in healthy donors. Use of 60 Vbeta and 13 Jbeta primers characterized the PCR. Profiling relied on immunoSEQ multiplex PCR, and the TCRdb table lists in-frame clones only, not all of them. The sample holds over 150,000 clones, around 75% seen once. Trimming took off 2 bases at V and 5 bases at J, with 7 bases between the two ends. Germline V CDR1 and CDR2: SGHRS, YFSETQ. The CDR3 runs to 13 residues. The sample comprised PBMCs. This sequence joins TRBV5-1 and TRBJ2-2, with D maybe TRBD2 (5 bases). This receptor was obtained from a man aged 18 to 29 in good health and CMV-seronegative. As DNA, the CDR3 is TGCGCCAGCAGCTTTACGGGAACCGGGGAGCTGTTTTTT. Residues: CASSFTGTGELFF.